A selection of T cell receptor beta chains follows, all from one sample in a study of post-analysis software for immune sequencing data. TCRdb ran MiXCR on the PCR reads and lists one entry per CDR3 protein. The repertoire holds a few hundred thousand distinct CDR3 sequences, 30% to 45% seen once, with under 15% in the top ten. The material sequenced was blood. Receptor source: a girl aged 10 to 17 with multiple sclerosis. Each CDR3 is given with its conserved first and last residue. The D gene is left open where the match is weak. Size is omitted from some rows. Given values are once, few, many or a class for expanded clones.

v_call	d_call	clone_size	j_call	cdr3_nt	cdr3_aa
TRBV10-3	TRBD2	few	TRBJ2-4	TGTGCCATCAGAACCAGGAGTAGCGGGGCGAGGGAGCAGTACTTC	CAIRTRSSGAREQYF
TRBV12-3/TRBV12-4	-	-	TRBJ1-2	TGTGCCAGCAGTTTAGCGGGACCCATGGTTTTGGGCTACACCTTC	CASSLAGPMVLGYTF
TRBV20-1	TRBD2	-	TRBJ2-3	TGCAGTGCCACACAACTAGCGGGGGGGCGCACAGATACGCAGTATTTT	CSATQLAGGRTDTQYF
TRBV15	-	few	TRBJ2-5	TGTGCCACCAGCAGGGATAAGGGAAAAGAGACCCAGTACTTC	CATSRDKGKETQYF
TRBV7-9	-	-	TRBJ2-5	TGTGCCAGCAGCTTAAGGCGGGGGCAAGGAGAAGAGACCCAGTACTTC	CASSLRRGQGEETQYF
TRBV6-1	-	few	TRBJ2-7	TGTGCCAGCACTGAAGGTCCAGGGGCCTACGAGCAGTACTTC	CASTEGPGAYEQYF
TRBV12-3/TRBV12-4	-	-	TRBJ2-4	TGTGCCAGCAGTTGGTTGGCGGGGCTCGGGGAGCAGTACTTC	CASSWLAGLGEQYF
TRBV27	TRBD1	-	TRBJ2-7	TGTGCCAGCAGTCAGGACAGGGGGCGCGACTACGAGCAGTACTTC	CASSQDRGRDYEQYF
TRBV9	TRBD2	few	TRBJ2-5	TGTGCCAGCAGCGCAAGACTAGCGGTTGAGGAGGAGACCCAGTACTTC	CASSARLAVEEETQYF
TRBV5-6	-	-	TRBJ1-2	TGTGCCAGCAGCCCACCCCCGGGGAACTATGGCTACACCTTC	CASSPPPGNYGYTF
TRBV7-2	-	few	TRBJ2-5	TGTGCCAGCAGCCCCCCGAACTCGCATTGGGAGACCCAGTACTTC	CASSPPNSHWETQYF
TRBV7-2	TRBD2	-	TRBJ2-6	TGTGCCAGCAGCTTAGTCGGGAGGGGCGGGACTGGGGCCAACGTCCTGACTTTC	CASSLVGRGGTGANVLTF
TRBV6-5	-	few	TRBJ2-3	TGTGCCAGCAGGAGGGGGACTAGCACAGATACGCAGTATTTT	CASRRGTSTDTQYF
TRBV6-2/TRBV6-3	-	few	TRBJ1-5	TGTGCCAGCAGTTACGAGAGGACGCGGCAGCCCCAGCATTTT	CASSYERTRQPQHF
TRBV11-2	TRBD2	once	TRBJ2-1	TGTGCCAGCAGCCCCTTCAGGGTGAGCGGGGGGGCGATAGGCCCCAATGAGCAGTTCTTC	CASSPFRVSGGAIGPNEQFF
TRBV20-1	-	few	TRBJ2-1	TGCAGTGCTAGAGACGGGAGAACTTGGGATGAGCGGTTCTTC	CSARDGRTWDERFF
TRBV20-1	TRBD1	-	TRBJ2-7	TGCAGTGCTGGCCCGGGACAGGGTCGTTACGAGCAGTACTTC	CSAGPGQGRYEQYF
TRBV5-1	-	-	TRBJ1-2	TGCGCCAGCAGCTGGTCGGCGGACGGTCTCTATGGCTACACCTTC	CASSWSADGLYGYTF
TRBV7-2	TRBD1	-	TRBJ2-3	TGTGCCAGCAGCTCTCTGGAGGACAGGGAATTTTGGTTCCCCACAGATACGCAGTATTTT	CASSSLEDREFWFPTDTQYF
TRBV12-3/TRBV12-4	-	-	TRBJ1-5	TGTGCCAGCAGCTCCGGTCCGGACTGGGGGCCCCAGCATTTT	CASSSGPDWGPQHF
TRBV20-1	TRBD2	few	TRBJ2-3	TGCAGTGCTAATCCGGGACTAGCAGGAGATACGCAGTATTTT	CSANPGLAGDTQYF
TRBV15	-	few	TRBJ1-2	TGTGCCACCAGCCGATTTCCAGGGGCCTATGGCTACACCTTC	CATSRFPGAYGYTF
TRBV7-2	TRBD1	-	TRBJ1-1	TGTGCCAGCAGCAAAACCGGGACAGGATTAGGGAAAGCTTTCTTT	CASSKTGTGLGKAFF
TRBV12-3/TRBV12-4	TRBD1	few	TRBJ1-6	TGTGCCAGCATTAGACAGGGGGATAATTCACCCCTCCACTTT	CASIRQGDNSPLHF
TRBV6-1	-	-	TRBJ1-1	TGTGCCAGCAGTGCCCAGGGGCCGCCAAACACTGAAGCTTTCTTT	CASSAQGPPNTEAFF
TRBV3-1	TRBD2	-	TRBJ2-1	TGTACCAGCAGTCCCGTGGGGCTAGCGGGGACCTACAATGAGCAGTTCTTC	CTSSPVGLAGTYNEQFF
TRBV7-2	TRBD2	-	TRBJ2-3	TGTGCCAGCAGCACCCGGGGGGGCGAAGATACGCAGTATTTT	CASSTRGGEDTQYF
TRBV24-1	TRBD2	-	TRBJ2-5	TGTGCCACCAGATCCAGCGGGGATGGGGATGAGCAGTACTTC	CATRSSGDGDEQYF
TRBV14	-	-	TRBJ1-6	TGTGCCAGCAGCCAAGTAGGGGTCTATAATTCACCCCTCCACTTT	CASSQVGVYNSPLHF
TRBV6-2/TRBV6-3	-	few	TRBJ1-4	TGTGCCAGCAGTTACCCGGACAGACCAAATGAAAAACTGTTTTTT	CASSYPDRPNEKLFF
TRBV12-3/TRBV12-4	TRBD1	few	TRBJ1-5	TGTGCCAGCAGTCAACAGGGGGGAAGCAATCAGCCCCAGCATTTT	CASSQQGGSNQPQHF
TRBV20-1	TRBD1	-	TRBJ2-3	TGCAGTGCTGCAGACAGGGGAGACACAGATACGCAGTATTTT	CSAADRGDTDTQYF
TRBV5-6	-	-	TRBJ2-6	TGTGCCAGCAGCCGCGGGACGATTGGGGCCAACGTCCTGACTTTC	CASSRGTIGANVLTF
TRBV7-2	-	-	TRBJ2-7	TGTGCCAGCAGCCGGGACCCGGCGGACGAGCAGTACTTC	CASSRDPADEQYF
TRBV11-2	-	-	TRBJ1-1	TGTGCCAGCAGCGCCTTTATAGGGGGCACTGAAGCTTTCTTT	CASSAFIGGTEAFF
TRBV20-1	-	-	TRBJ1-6	TGCAGTGCTAGATACGCCGGGACCACTAATTCACCCCTCCACTTT	CSARYAGTTNSPLHF
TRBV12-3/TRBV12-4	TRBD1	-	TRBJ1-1	TGTGCCAGCAGTTCAGGACAGGGTTGGACTGAAGCTTTCTTT	CASSSGQGWTEAFF
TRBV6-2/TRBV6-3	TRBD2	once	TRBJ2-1	TGTGCCAGCACCCCTACAAGCGGGGGTCACAATGAGCAGTTCTTC	CASTPTSGGHNEQFF
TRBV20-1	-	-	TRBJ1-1	TGCAGTGCTAGAGATTGGACCCTTGGGGGGGCGAGCACTGAAGCTTTCTTT	CSARDWTLGGASTEAFF
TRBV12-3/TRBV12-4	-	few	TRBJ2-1	TGTGCCAGCAGCTTCCAGGGTGTTCAGGACAATGAGCAGTTCTTC	CASSFQGVQDNEQFF
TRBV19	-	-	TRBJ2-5	TGTGCCAGTAGCGAAGATTTGAGACAAGAGACCCAGTACTTC	CASSEDLRQETQYF
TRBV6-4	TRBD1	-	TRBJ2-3	TGTGCCAGCAGAAAGACGGGACAGGACACAGATACGCAGTATTTT	CASRKTGQDTDTQYF
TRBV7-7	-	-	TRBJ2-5	TGTGCTAGCAGCTTAGGACCAGGGGGGCAAGAGACCCAGTACTTC	CASSLGPGGQETQYF
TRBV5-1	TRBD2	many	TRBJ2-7	TGCGCCAGCAGCTTAAGCGGGGGCTACGAGCAGTACTTC	CASSLSGGYEQYF
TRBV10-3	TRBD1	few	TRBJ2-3	TGTGCCATCAAAGACAGGGTCGCAGATACGCAGTATTTT	CAIKDRVADTQYF